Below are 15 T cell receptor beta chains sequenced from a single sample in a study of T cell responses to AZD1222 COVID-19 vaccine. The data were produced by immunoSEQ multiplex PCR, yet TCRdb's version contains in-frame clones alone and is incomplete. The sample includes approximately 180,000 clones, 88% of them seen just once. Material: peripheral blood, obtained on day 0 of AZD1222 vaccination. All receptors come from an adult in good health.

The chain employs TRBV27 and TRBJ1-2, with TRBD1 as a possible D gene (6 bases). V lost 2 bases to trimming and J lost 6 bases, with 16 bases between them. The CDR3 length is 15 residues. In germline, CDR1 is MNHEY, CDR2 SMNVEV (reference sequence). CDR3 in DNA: TGTGCCAGCAGTTTACTCCCCGGGGCAGGGGATGGCTACACCTTC. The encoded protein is CASSLLPGAGDGYTF.

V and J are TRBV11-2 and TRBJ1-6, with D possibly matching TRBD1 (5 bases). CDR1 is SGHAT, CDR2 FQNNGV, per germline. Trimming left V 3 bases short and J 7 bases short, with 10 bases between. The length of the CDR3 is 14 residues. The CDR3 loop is CASSFRRQNSPLHF. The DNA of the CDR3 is TGTGCCAGCAGCTTCCGTCGACAGAATTCACCCCTCCACTTT.

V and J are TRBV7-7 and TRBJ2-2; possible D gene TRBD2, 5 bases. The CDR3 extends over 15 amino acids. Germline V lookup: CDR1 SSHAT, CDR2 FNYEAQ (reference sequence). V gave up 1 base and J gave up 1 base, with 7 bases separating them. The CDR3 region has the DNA TGTGCCAGCAGCTTAGGTGCGGGGAACACCGGGGAGCTGTTTTTT. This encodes CASSLGAGNTGELFF.

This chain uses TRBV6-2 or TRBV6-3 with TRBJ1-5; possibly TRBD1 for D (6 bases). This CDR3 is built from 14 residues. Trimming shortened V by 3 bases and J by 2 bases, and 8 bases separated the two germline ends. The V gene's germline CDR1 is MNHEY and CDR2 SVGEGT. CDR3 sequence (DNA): TGTGCCAGCAGTTATGCAGGGGGCAATCAGCCCCAGCATTTT. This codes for CASSYAGGNQPQHF.

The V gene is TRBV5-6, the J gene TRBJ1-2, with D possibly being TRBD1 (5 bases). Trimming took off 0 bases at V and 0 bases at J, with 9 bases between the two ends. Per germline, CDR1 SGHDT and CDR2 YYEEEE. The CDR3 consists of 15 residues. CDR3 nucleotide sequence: TGTGCCAGCAGCTTGGTCGGGGGAGCTAACTATGGCTACACCTTC. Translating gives CASSLVGGANYGYTF. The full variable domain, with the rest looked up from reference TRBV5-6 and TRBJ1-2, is DAGVTQSPTHLIKTRGQQVTLRCSPKSGHDTVSWYQQALGQGPQFIFQYYEEEERQRGNFPDRFSGHQFPNYSSELNVNALLLGDSALYLCASSLVGGANYGYTFGSGTRLTVV.

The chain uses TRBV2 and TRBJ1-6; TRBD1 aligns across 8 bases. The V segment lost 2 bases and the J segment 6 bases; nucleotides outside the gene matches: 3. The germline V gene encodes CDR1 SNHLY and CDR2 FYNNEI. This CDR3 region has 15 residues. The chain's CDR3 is CASSEQGAVNSPLHF. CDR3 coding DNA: TGTGCCAGCAGTGAACAGGGGGCGGTTAATTCACCCCTCCACTTT.

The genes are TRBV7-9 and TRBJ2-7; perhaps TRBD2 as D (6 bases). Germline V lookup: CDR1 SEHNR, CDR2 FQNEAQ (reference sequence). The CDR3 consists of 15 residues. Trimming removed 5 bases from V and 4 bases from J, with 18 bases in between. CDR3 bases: TGTGCCAGCAGCCCGGGACGGGGGATCGGATACGAGCAGTACTTC. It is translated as CASSPGRGIGYEQYF.

CDR3 nucleotides: TGTGCCAGCAGCGATCGGGGCAATCAGCCCCAGCATTTT. As protein: CASSDRGNQPQHF. The chain recombines TRBV12-3 or TRBV12-4 with TRBJ1-5, with D uncertain. Trimming shortened V by 6 bases and J by 2 bases, and 8 bases separated the two germline ends. The CDR3 consists of 13 residues.

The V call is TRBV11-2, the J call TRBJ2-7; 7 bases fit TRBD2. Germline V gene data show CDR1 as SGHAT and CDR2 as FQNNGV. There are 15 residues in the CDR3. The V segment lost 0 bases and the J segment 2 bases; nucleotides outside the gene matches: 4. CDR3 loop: CASSLDSGTTYEQYF. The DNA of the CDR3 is TGTGCCAGCAGCTTAGATTCCGGGACTACCTACGAGCAGTACTTC.

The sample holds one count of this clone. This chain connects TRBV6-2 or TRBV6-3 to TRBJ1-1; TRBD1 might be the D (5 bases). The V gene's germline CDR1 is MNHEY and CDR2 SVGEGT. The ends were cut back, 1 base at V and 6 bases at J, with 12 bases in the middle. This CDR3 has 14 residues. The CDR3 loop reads CASSYFGGSSEAFF. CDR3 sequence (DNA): TGTGCCAGCAGTTACTTCGGGGGTTCGTCTGAAGCTTTCTTT.

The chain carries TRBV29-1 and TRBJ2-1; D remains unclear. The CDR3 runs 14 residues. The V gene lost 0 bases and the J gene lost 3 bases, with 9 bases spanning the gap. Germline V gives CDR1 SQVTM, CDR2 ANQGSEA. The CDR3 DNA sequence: TGCAGCGTTGAAGACGGTTCTGACTACAATGAGCAGTTCTTC. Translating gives CSVEDGSDYNEQFF.

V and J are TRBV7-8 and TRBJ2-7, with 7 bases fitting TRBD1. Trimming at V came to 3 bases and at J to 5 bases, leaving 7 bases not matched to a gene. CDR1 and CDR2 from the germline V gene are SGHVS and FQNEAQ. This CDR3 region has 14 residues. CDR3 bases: TGTGCCAGCAGCTTGACAGGGTGGATGGACGAGCAGTACTTC. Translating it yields CASSLTGWMDEQYF.

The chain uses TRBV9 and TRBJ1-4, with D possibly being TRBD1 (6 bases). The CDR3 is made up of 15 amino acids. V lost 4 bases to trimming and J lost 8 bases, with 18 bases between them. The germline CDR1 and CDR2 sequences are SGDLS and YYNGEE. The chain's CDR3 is CASSLNWQGREKLFF. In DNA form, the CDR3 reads TGTGCCAGCAGCCTAAATTGGCAGGGGCGCGAAAAACTGTTTTTT.

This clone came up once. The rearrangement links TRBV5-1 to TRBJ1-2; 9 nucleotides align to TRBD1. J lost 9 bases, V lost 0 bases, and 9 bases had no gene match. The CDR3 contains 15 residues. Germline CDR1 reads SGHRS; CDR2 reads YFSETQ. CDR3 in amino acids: CASSLGDRGASSYTF. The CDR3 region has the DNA TGCGCCAGCAGCTTGGGTGACAGGGGGGCGTCGAGCTACACCTTC.

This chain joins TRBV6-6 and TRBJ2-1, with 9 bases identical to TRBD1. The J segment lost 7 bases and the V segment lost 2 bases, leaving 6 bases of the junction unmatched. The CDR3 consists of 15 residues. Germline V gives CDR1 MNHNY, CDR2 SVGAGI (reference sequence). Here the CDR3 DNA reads TGTGCCAGCAGTTACGGGGACAGGGTCTATAATGAGCAGTTCTTC. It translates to CASSYGDRVYNEQFF.